The T cell receptor (beta chain) described here comes from a study of Ad26.COV2.S vaccination and SARS-CoV-2 variants. Study-level background: Once, or twice with 56 days between doses, Ad26.COV2.S was given intramuscularly.

On this clone: Its antigen is not identified.

Overall study findings and caveats: Once vaccination had occurred, spike-specific CD8+ and CD4+ T cell responses reportedly showed substantial breadth.

TCRdb's table, derived via immunoSEQ multiplex PCR, lists solely in-frame clones and lacks some. Among about 440,000 clones, around 91% were seen once, and the ten largest hold less than 5.5%. Treatment defined: around 19 received Ad26.COV2.S at low or high dose, single or two shots; about 5 received placebo; per-sample allocation not given. Collection of the samples took place on day 63 after the first injection of vaccine or placebo. At a Boston site, the person donating was an adult of 18-55 years. What was given as vaccine was an Ad26 vector encoding Wuhan-strain SARS-CoV-2 spike. Looked up from germline, CDR1 is SGHDN and CDR2 is FVKESK. The CDR3 runs to 13 residues. V was shortened by 0 bases and J by 3 bases, with 6 bases between the two germline ends.

This sequence joins TRBV14 and TRBJ2-7, with no clear D. The sequence was collected from a person aged 18-65 years who received the Ad26.COV2.S COVID-19 vaccine or a placebo. The source was peripheral blood, collected in a trial of Ad26.COV2.S vaccine versus placebo. CDR3 residues: CASSQENLYEQYF. CDR3 nucleotide sequence: TGTGCCAGCAGCCAAGAGAACCTCTACGAGCAGTACTTC.